The clone carrying this T cell receptor (beta chain) was counted only a few times. Its specificity is unknown. The source of the sample is a study of cytomegalovirus exposure and HLA in healthy donors. Study details: Out of fewer than 500 genotyped donors, roughly 80% belonged to the Caucasian-associated ancestry cluster.

Trimming took off 0 bases at V and 7 bases at J, with 18 bases between the two ends. The CDR3 runs to 15 residues. Germline CDR1 is GTSNPN and CDR2 is SVGIG (reference sequence). Study-wide findings and caveats: As a later analysis showed, a missense DCLRE1C variant was linked to trimming of TCR beta V- and J-genes. At a 0.05 false discovery rate, a later analysis found about 17,000 TCR beta sequences to be associated with HLA alleles.

The PCR employed 60 Vbeta primers together with 13 Jbeta primers. The repertoire was sequenced with immunoSEQ multiplex PCR; TCRdb's copy has only in-frame clones and lacks some. The sample consists of 200,000 or so clones, approximately 78% of them appearing once. V gene TRBV30 combines with J gene TRBJ1-1; possible D gene TRBD1, 5 bases. This receptor was obtained from a woman aged 45 to 65 in good health and CMV-seropositive. Sequencing was done on a sample of PBMCs. The CDR3 loop is CAWSVLRGAGGEAFF. CDR3 coding DNA: TGTGCCTGGAGTGTACTCCGCGGGGCGGGCGGTGAAGCTTTCTTT. Drawing the rest from reference TRBV30 and TRBJ1-1, the complete variable domain is SQTIHQWPATLVQPVGSPLSLECTVEGTSNPNLYWYRQAAGRGLQLLFYSVGIGQISSEVPQNLSASRPQDRQFILSSKKLLLSDSGFYLCAWSVLRGAGGEAFFGQGTRLTVV.